These 17 T cell receptor beta chains were all obtained from the same sample, sequenced in a study of post-analysis software for immune sequencing data. TCR beta cDNA libraries included unique molecular identifiers. MiXCR was run by TCRdb on the PCR reads, yielding one entry per CDR3 protein. Of about 570,000 distinct CDR3 sequences in the sample, 30% to 40% were seen once. No antigens are known for them. Overall study findings and caveats: The study found TRBV5-6, TRBV5-1 and TRBV20-1 among several TRBV segments more frequent in patients than controls.

Material: blood. These receptors came from a girl between 2 and 17 years old with multiple sclerosis.

This clonotype was seen a handful of times. The chain recombines TRBV7-9 with TRBJ1-2; 8 positions agree with TRBD1. CDR1 is SEHNR and CDR2 is FQNEAQ in the germline V gene (reference sequence). Trimming at V came to 10 bases and at J to 2 bases, leaving 6 bases not matched to a gene. This CDR3 spans 13 amino acids. The CDR3 DNA follows: TGTGCCACCAGGACAGGGTGGAACTATGGCTACACCTTC. Its translation is CATRTGWNYGYTF.

This chain links TRBV10-1 with TRBJ2-1, with D tentatively TRBD2 (6 bases). V lost 0 bases and J lost 13, with 10 bases in between. The germline gives CDR1 WNHNN, CDR2 SYGVQD (reference sequence). The CDR3 has 12 residues. The CDR3 loop is CASSESGGTQFF. CDR3 coding DNA: TGCGCCAGCAGTGAGTCGGGGGGAACCCAGTTCTTC.

This clonotype was seen a handful of times. The chain uses TRBV29-1 and TRBJ2-1; TRBD2 aligns across 7 bases. The germline CDR1 and CDR2 sequences are SQVTM and ANQGSEA. Losses at the gene ends were 0 bases for V and 4 bases for J; bases not matched to a gene: 15. The CDR3 is 18 amino acids. The CDR3 DNA is TGCAGCGTTGAAGATCCCGTCGGAAGGGCCGGGGGGTACAATGAGCAGTTCTTC. Translated, it gives CSVEDPVGRAGGYNEQFF.

This clonotype was seen more than once but under ten times. DNA for the CDR3: TGTGCCAGCAGCTTAGCGGTAGGGGGCACAGATACGCAGTATTTT. Translated, it gives CASSLAVGGTDTQYF. V and J are TRBV7-6 and TRBJ2-3; maybe TRBD1 (5 bases). CDR1 SGHVS and CDR2 FNYEAQ come from the germline V gene. The CDR3 is 15 amino acids. V gave up 0 bases and J gave up 1 base, with 8 bases separating them.

This chain links TRBV6-6 with TRBJ2-2; D not certain. The CDR3 contains 13 residues. Germline CDR1 is MNHNY and CDR2 is SVGAGI (reference sequence). Between the trimmed V and J ends, which lost 2 bases and 5 bases, there was a span of 6 bases. CDR3 DNA sequence: TGTGCCAGCAGTTACGTGACAACCGGGGAGCTGTTTTTT. Its translation is CASSYVTTGELFF.

This chain connects TRBV20-1 to TRBJ2-1, with TRBD1 as a possible D gene (5 bases). V was pared by 6 bases and J by 3 bases, with 21 bases between. The germline gives CDR1 DFQATT, CDR2 SNEGSKA (reference sequence). This CDR3 has 16 residues. CDR3 amino acids: CSAPDGQGSIYNEQFF. The CDR3 nucleotides are TGCAGTGCCCCCGACGGGCAGGGATCAATCTACAATGAGCAGTTCTTC.

The chain couples TRBV7-9 to TRBJ1-1; D is ambiguous. This CDR3 comprises 12 residues. CDR1 SEHNR and CDR2 FQNEAQ come from the germline V gene (reference sequence). Trimming shortened V by 2 bases and J by 6 bases, and 7 bases separated the two germline ends. DNA of the CDR3: TGTGCCAGCAGCTTATTGGCTTCTGAAGCTTTCTTT. It codes for CASSLLASEAFF.

The genes are TRBV28 and TRBJ2-5; D not certain. Trimming cost V 2 bases and J 4 bases, with 14 bases left between them. CDR1 MDHEN and CDR2 SYDVKM come from the germline V gene. The CDR3 loop spans 15 amino acids. CDR3 sequence reads: CASSLGPYRRETQYF. The DNA of the CDR3 is TGTGCCAGCAGTTTAGGACCTTACCGGCGAGAGACCCAGTACTTC.

The chain uses TRBV12-3 or TRBV12-4 and TRBJ1-5; perhaps TRBD1 as D (5 bases). The CDR3 spans 13 residues. Trimming took 6 bases from V and 6 from J, leaving 12 bases between them. In DNA, the CDR3 is TGTGCCAGCAGGGGGGGTGGGGGTCAGCCCCAGCATTTT. It is translated as CASRGGGGQPQHF.

This clonotype was observed a handful of times. This chain joins TRBV5-1 and TRBJ2-5; 8 bases are a match to TRBD2. The CDR3 totals 14 residues. The junction had 6 bases not matched to a gene; V was cut back by 7 bases and J by 1 base. Per the germline V gene, CDR1 is SGHRS and CDR2 is YFSETQ. The CDR3 nucleotides read TGCGCCAGCCTTAGCGGGACGATCCAAGAGACCCAGTACTTC. This encodes CASLSGTIQETQYF.

The rearrangement joins TRBV3-1 to TRBJ2-1, with D possibly being TRBD1 (6 bases). Germline V gene sequence: CDR1 LGHDT, CDR2 YNNKEL (reference sequence). The CDR3 sequence is 11 residues long. The V end was cut by 1 base, the J end by 13 bases, with 8 bases between. CDR3 DNA: TGTGCCAGCAGCCAAGGGGGGCTCCAGTTCTTC. This sequence encodes CASSQGGLQFF.

This clonotype was detected only a few times. The V and J genes are TRBV20-1 and TRBJ2-7; D not certain. This CDR3 contains 13 residues. The V gene's germline CDR1 is DFQATT and CDR2 SNEGSKA (reference sequence). Trimming took 6 bases from V and 0 from J, leaving 12 bases between them. In DNA form, the CDR3 reads TGCAGTGCGTTCGACACCACCTCCTACGAGCAGTACTTC. The encoded protein is CSAFDTTSYEQYF.

The rearrangement links TRBV20-1 to TRBJ1-2; no definite D call. CDR1 is DFQATT, CDR2 SNEGSKA, per germline (reference sequence). The V end lost 3 bases, the J end lost 7 bases, and 9 bases lay between the germline ends. The CDR3 totals 11 residues. CDR3 DNA: TGCAGTGCTAGCTTCCCAGCTGGCTACACCTTC. This gives the protein CSASFPAGYTF.

For this clonotype: One junction end does not reproduce the germline sequence, and a read error may be involved. This rearrangement joins TRBV24-1 to TRBJ2-3, with 8 bases aligning to TRBD1. The germline V gene has CDR1 KGHDR and CDR2 SFDVKD. The CDR3 has 13 residues. CDR3: CATSRDRRDTRYF. The CDR3 bases are TGTGCCACCAGTCGGGACAGGAGGGATACGCGGTATTTT.

The gene calls are TRBV6-6 and TRBJ2-5; TRBD2 is a possible D gene (6 bases). This CDR3 contains 14 residues. Trimming took 1 base from V and 5 from J, leaving 11 bases between them. From germline, CDR1 is MNHNY and CDR2 SVGAGI (reference sequence). CDR3 residues: CASSYYPSGETQYF. The CDR3 nucleotides read TGTGCCAGCAGTTACTATCCCAGCGGGGAGACCCAGTACTTC.

The genes are TRBV24-1 and TRBJ2-1; 8 bases map to TRBD1. The germline gives CDR1 KGHDR, CDR2 SFDVKD. V lost 3 bases and J lost 4; bases outside the gene matches: 4. The CDR3 loop spans 15 amino acids. DNA for the CDR3: TGTGCCACCAGTGATACCCGGGACAGGTACAATGAGCAGTTCTTC. Residues: CATSDTRDRYNEQFF.

This clonotype was observed a few times. A read error may produce the germline difference seen at one junction end. The chain couples TRBV9 to TRBJ1-1, with no clear D. Germline V gives CDR1 SGDLS, CDR2 YYNGEE. This CDR3 is built from 14 residues. The DNA of the CDR3 is TGTGCCAGCAGTGTAGGGCAGATGAACACTGAAGCTTTCTTT. Protein: CASSVGQMNTEAFF.